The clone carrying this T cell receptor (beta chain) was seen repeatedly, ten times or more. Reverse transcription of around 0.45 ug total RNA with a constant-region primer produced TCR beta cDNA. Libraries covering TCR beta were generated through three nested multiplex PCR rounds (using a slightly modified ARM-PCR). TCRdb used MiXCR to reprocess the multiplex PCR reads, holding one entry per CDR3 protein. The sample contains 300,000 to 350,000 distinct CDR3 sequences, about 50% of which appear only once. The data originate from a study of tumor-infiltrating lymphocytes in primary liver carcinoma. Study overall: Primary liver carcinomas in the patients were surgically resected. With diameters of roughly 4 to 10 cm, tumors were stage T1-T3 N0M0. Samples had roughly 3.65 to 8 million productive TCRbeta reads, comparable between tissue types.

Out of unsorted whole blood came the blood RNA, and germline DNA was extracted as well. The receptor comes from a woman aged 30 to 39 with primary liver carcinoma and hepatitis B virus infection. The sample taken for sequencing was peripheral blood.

The CDR3: CASSYTTSYEQYF. The CDR3 DNA is TGTGCCAGCAGTTACACGACTTCCTACGAGCAGTACTTC. The chain joins TRBV6-2 or TRBV6-3 to TRBJ2-7; no definite D call. This CDR3 has 13 amino acids. The V end was cut by 2 bases, the J end by 1 base, with 6 bases between. Germline CDR1 and CDR2: MNHEY and SVGEGT.